This T cell receptor (beta chain) was obtained from a study of blood T cell repertoires in COVID-19. Study in general: Whether acute or convalescent, the COVID-19 samples came from the United States, Italy and Spain.

Some clones are missing from TCRdb's copy, which holds only in-frame ones; the method was immunoSEQ multiplex PCR. Here the sample spans under 85,000 clones, 60% to 85% being singletons. CDR1 is ENHRY and CDR2 is SYGVKD in the germline V gene. The CDR3 covers 14 residues. V lost 2 bases, J lost 7 bases, and 13 bases lay in between. The genes are TRBV10-3 and TRBJ2-3, with a possible D match to TRBD2 (7 bases). The specimen sequenced was peripheral blood. The source of this sequence is a human donor in a cohort sampled during active COVID-19. The CDR3 bases are TGTGCCATCAGTGAGGAGGGGGGGGGCTATACGCAGTATTTT. This gives the protein CAISEEGGGYTQYF.